The present entry profiles one T cell receptor (beta chain) with its context. The antigen remains undetermined. The data originate from a study of T cell responses to AZD1222 COVID-19 vaccine. Study-wide findings and caveats: Nearly half of the spike-specific TCRs reportedly recognize variant regions that carry no mutations.

CDR1 and CDR2 from the germline V gene are LGHDT and YNNKEL (reference sequence). This CDR3 is built from 16 residues. J lost 3 bases, V lost 3 bases, and 3 bases had no gene match. Clones were sequenced by immunoSEQ multiplex PCR, and TCRdb holds only the in-frame ones, with some missing. The repertoire has some 200,000 clones, roughly nine tenths of them found once; the top ten carry 3% to 4%. The V and J genes are TRBV3-1 (or the pseudogene TRBV3-2) and TRBJ2-3; 13 bases align to TRBD2. This receptor was taken from an adult who received the AZD1222 COVID-19 vaccine. The material was peripheral blood, obtained 28 days after the second AZD1222 dose. DNA of the CDR3: TGTGCCAGCAGCCACCAACTAGCGGGGGGGACAGATACGCAGTATTTT. Protein sequence: CASSHQLAGGTDTQYF.